This TCR beta chain was sequenced in a study of blood T cell repertoires in COVID-19. Clones were read by immunoSEQ multiplex PCR, and TCRdb kept only the in-frame ones, dropping some. The sample lists 70,000 to 95,000 clones, 89% occurring once. CDR1 and CDR2 from the germline V gene are SGHTA and FQGNSA. The CDR3 has 17 residues. V lost 1 base, J lost 1 base, and 9 bases stayed unmatched. This TCR came from a middle-aged man with COVID-19, enrolled during active disease. Sequencing used peripheral blood. V is TRBV7-2 and J is TRBJ1-1; TRBD1 matches 7 bases. The CDR3: CASSLDLRTGQNTEAFF. The DNA of the CDR3 is TGTGCCAGCAGCTTAGACTTGCGGACAGGCCAGAACACTGAAGCTTTCTTT.